Listed below are T cell receptor beta chains from one sample, sequenced in a study of cytomegalovirus exposure and HLA in healthy donors. Assay used: immunoSEQ multiplex PCR; TCRdb lists only in-frame clones, some missing. This sample has about 120,000 clones; around three quarters occur once, and the top ten carry less than 3%. Sequencing was done on a sample of PBMCs. The origin of the receptors is a female donor in good health and CMV-seronegative. CDR3s include the opening cysteine and the closing phenylalanine or tryptophan. A D gene is named only where the DNA matches it firmly. Size values are once, few and many counts, or a class for expanded clones, and some rows have none.

v_call: TRBV7-9
d_call: TRBD2
j_call: TRBJ2-3
clone_size: NA
cdr3_aa: CASSLVGGGDTQYF
cdr3_nt: TGTGCCAGCAGCTTAGTCGGGGGGGGAGATACGCAGTATTTT

v_call: TRBV11-2
d_call: NA
j_call: TRBJ1-6
clone_size: NA
cdr3_aa: CASSLTSVSNSPLHF
cdr3_nt: TGTGCCAGCAGCCTTACCTCGGTTAGCAATTCACCCCTCCACTTT

v_call: TRBV11-2
d_call: TRBD2
j_call: TRBJ2-2
clone_size: once
cdr3_aa: CASSLYSAGGNTGELFF
cdr3_nt: TGTGCCAGCAGCTTATATTCTGCGGGGGGTAACACCGGGGAGCTGTTTTTT

v_call: TRBV5-5
d_call: NA
j_call: TRBJ2-3
clone_size: NA
cdr3_aa: CASSSALAGATDTQYF
cdr3_nt: TGTGCCAGCAGCTCCGCCTTGGCGGGGGCCACAGATACGCAGTATTTT

v_call: TRBV6-6
d_call: NA
j_call: TRBJ1-2
clone_size: NA
cdr3_aa: CASSKGDNYGYTF
cdr3_nt: TGTGCCAGTTCTAAGGGGGATAACTATGGCTACACCTTC

v_call: TRBV7-9
d_call: NA
j_call: TRBJ1-1
clone_size: NA
cdr3_aa: CSSTLQRGGTDGIDTEAFF
cdr3_nt: TGTTCCAGCACCCTCCAGAGGGGCGGGACGGACGGGATAGACACTGAAGCTTTCTTT

v_call: TRBV7-2
d_call: TRBD1
j_call: TRBJ1-1
clone_size: NA
cdr3_aa: CASGRARDRANTEAFF
cdr3_nt: TGTGCCAGCGGCCGGGCTCGGGACAGGGCGAACACTGAAGCTTTCTTT

v_call: TRBV7-9
d_call: NA
j_call: TRBJ2-5
clone_size: NA
cdr3_aa: CASSLERGGQETQYF
cdr3_nt: TGTGCCAGCAGCTTAGAACGGGGTGGCCAAGAGACCCAGTACTTC

v_call: TRBV11-1
d_call: NA
j_call: TRBJ1-2
clone_size: NA
cdr3_aa: CASSLESGPWGYTF
cdr3_nt: TGTGCCAGCAGCTTAGAGTCCGGTCCGTGGGGCTACACCTTC

v_call: TRBV6-1
d_call: TRBD1
j_call: TRBJ1-2
clone_size: NA
cdr3_aa: CASSEWQGAGYGYTF
cdr3_nt: TGTGCCAGCAGTGAATGGCAGGGGGCTGGCTATGGCTACACCTTC

v_call: TRBV6-1
d_call: NA
j_call: TRBJ1-2
clone_size: NA
cdr3_aa: CASSEDLQGWGNYGYTF
cdr3_nt: TGTGCCAGCAGTGAAGACCTACAGGGATGGGGTAACTATGGCTACACCTTC

v_call: TRBV7-8
d_call: NA
j_call: TRBJ1-5
clone_size: NA
cdr3_aa: CASSSGGAENQPQHF
cdr3_nt: TGTGCCAGCAGCTCCGGGGGGGCAGAGAATCAGCCCCAGCATTTT

v_call: TRBV7-3
d_call: TRBD1
j_call: TRBJ1-1
clone_size: NA
cdr3_aa: CASSTTGETEAFF
cdr3_nt: TGTGCCAGCAGCACGACAGGGGAAACTGAAGCTTTCTTT

v_call: TRBV7-9
d_call: TRBD2
j_call: TRBJ2-5
clone_size: NA
cdr3_aa: CASRTSGGKETQYF
cdr3_nt: TGTGCCAGCAGGACTAGCGGGGGGAAAGAGACCCAGTACTTC

v_call: TRBV5-5
d_call: TRBD1
j_call: TRBJ2-7
clone_size: NA
cdr3_aa: CASSLDTGESYEQYF
cdr3_nt: TGTGCCAGCAGCTTGGACACAGGGGAATCCTACGAGCAGTACTTC

v_call: TRBV5-4
d_call: NA
j_call: TRBJ1-1
clone_size: NA
cdr3_aa: CASSLDQGIISEAFF
cdr3_nt: TGTGCCAGCAGCTTGGATCAGGGGATTATATCTGAAGCTTTCTTT

v_call: TRBV2
d_call: TRBD2
j_call: TRBJ2-1
clone_size: NA
cdr3_aa: CASLPGLAGGYNEQFF
cdr3_nt: TGTGCCAGCTTACCGGGACTAGCGGGGGGGTACAATGAGCAGTTCTTC

v_call: TRBV19
d_call: NA
j_call: TRBJ1-4
clone_size: once
cdr3_aa: CASSIVRNEKLFF
cdr3_nt: TGTGCCAGTAGTATTGTTCGTAATGAAAAACTGTTTTTT

v_call: TRBV7-2
d_call: NA
j_call: TRBJ2-7
clone_size: once
cdr3_aa: CASSSAGYEQYF
cdr3_nt: TGTGCCAGCAGCAGCGCCGGCTACGAGCAGTACTTC

v_call: TRBV27
d_call: NA
j_call: TRBJ1-1
clone_size: NA
cdr3_aa: CASSSGRGTEAFF
cdr3_nt: TGTGCCAGCAGCTCCGGTCGGGGCACTGAAGCTTTCTTT

v_call: TRBV7-9
d_call: NA
j_call: TRBJ2-3
clone_size: NA
cdr3_aa: CASINRRDTQYF
cdr3_nt: TGTGCCAGCATAAATAGAAGAGATACGCAGTATTTT

v_call: TRBV4-3
d_call: TRBD1
j_call: TRBJ2-7
clone_size: NA
cdr3_aa: CASSQGPGGGRGHAEQYF
cdr3_nt: TGCGCCAGCAGCCAAGGTCCCGGTGGAGGCAGGGGGCATGCCGAGCAGTACTTC

v_call: TRBV29-1
d_call: NA
j_call: TRBJ1-1
clone_size: NA
cdr3_aa: CSGVRGGNEAFF
cdr3_nt: TGCAGCGGCGTGAGGGGGGGGAATGAAGCTTTCTTT

v_call: TRBV7-6
d_call: TRBD1
j_call: TRBJ2-7
clone_size: NA
cdr3_aa: CASSPGQAVAYEQYF
cdr3_nt: TGTGCCAGCAGCCCGGGACAGGCTGTTGCCTACGAGCAGTACTTC

v_call: TRBV18
d_call: NA
j_call: TRBJ2-1
clone_size: NA
cdr3_aa: CASSPGDFFRDEQFF
cdr3_nt: TGTGCCAGCTCACCGGGAGACTTCTTTAGGGATGAGCAGTTCTTC

v_call: TRBV4-1
d_call: TRBD1
j_call: TRBJ1-2
clone_size: NA
cdr3_aa: CASSQARTGGYTF
cdr3_nt: TGCGCCAGCAGCCAAGCCCGGACAGGGGGCTACACCTTC

v_call: TRBV6-5
d_call: NA
j_call: TRBJ2-3
clone_size: NA
cdr3_aa: CASTRDSSSTDTQYF
cdr3_nt: TGTGCCAGCACCCGGGACTCATCTAGCACAGATACGCAGTATTTT

v_call: TRBV29-1
d_call: NA
j_call: TRBJ2-5
clone_size: NA
cdr3_aa: CSVEGLVTQETQYF
cdr3_nt: TGCAGCGTTGAAGGACTAGTTACACAAGAGACCCAGTACTTC

v_call: TRBV12-5
d_call: TRBD2
j_call: TRBJ2-2
clone_size: NA
cdr3_aa: CASGSSWTSLARQKNTGELFF
cdr3_nt: TGTGCTAGTGGTTCGTCGTGGACTAGTTTAGCTCGTCAAAAGAACACCGGGGAGCTGTTTTTT

v_call: TRBV5-1
d_call: NA
j_call: TRBJ1-1
clone_size: once
cdr3_aa: CASSGGGGALNTEAFF
cdr3_nt: TGCGCCAGCAGCGGCGGAGGGGGGGCCCTCAACACTGAAGCTTTCTTT

v_call: TRBV6-5
d_call: NA
j_call: TRBJ1-5
clone_size: few
cdr3_aa: CASSTGPQPQHF
cdr3_nt: TGTGCCAGCAGTACAGGGCCCCAGCCCCAGCATTTT

v_call: TRBV4-3
d_call: NA
j_call: TRBJ2-7
clone_size: NA
cdr3_aa: CASSQDLQSGEQYF
cdr3_nt: TGCGCCAGCAGCCAAGATTTGCAGTCGGGCGAGCAGTACTTC

v_call: TRBV11-2
d_call: TRBD2
j_call: TRBJ2-3
clone_size: NA
cdr3_aa: CASSSRTSGGGYTQYF
cdr3_nt: TGTGCCAGCAGCTCACGGACTAGCGGGGGGGGGTATACGCAGTATTTT

v_call: TRBV7-3
d_call: NA
j_call: TRBJ2-3
clone_size: NA
cdr3_aa: CASSLPTDTQYF
cdr3_nt: TGTGCCAGCAGCTTACCGACAGATACGCAGTATTTT

v_call: TRBV13
d_call: NA
j_call: TRBJ2-7
clone_size: NA
cdr3_aa: CASSLEGGGAYEQYF
cdr3_nt: TGTGCCAGCAGCTTAGAGGGAGGGGGGGCCTACGAGCAGTACTTC

v_call: TRBV9
d_call: NA
j_call: TRBJ2-1
clone_size: NA
cdr3_aa: CASSAVRGSYNEQFF
cdr3_nt: TGTGCCAGCAGCGCAGTTAGGGGCTCCTACAATGAGCAGTTCTTC

v_call: TRBV6-5
d_call: TRBD2
j_call: TRBJ2-5
clone_size: NA
cdr3_aa: CASSYFRTSGDETQYF
cdr3_nt: TGTGCCAGCAGTTACTTCCGGACTAGCGGGGATGAGACCCAGTACTTC

v_call: TRBV19
d_call: NA
j_call: TRBJ2-2
clone_size: NA
cdr3_aa: CASSTGRHGELFF
cdr3_nt: TGTGCCAGTAGTACCGGCAGGCACGGGGAGCTGTTTTTT

v_call: TRBV7-8
d_call: NA
j_call: TRBJ2-6
clone_size: NA
cdr3_aa: CARWGRSGANVLTF
cdr3_nt: TGTGCCCGCTGGGGGAGGTCTGGGGCCAACGTCCTGACTTTC

v_call: TRBV6-1
d_call: NA
j_call: TRBJ2-7
clone_size: once
cdr3_aa: CASTKGGVGDYEQYF
cdr3_nt: TGTGCCAGCACAAAGGGCGGGGTGGGGGACTACGAGCAGTACTTC

v_call: TRBV10-1
d_call: TRBD1
j_call: TRBJ1-1
clone_size: NA
cdr3_aa: CASRRDRDTEAFF
cdr3_nt: TGCGCCAGCAGGAGGGACAGGGACACTGAAGCTTTCTTT

v_call: TRBV5-6
d_call: TRBD2
j_call: TRBJ2-5
clone_size: NA
cdr3_aa: CASRPGTSGVRETQYF
cdr3_nt: TGTGCCAGCAGGCCCGGGACTAGCGGGGTACGAGAGACCCAGTACTTC

v_call: TRBV29-1
d_call: NA
j_call: TRBJ2-4
clone_size: NA
cdr3_aa: CSVAGRAANIQYF
cdr3_nt: TGCAGCGTTGCGGGCAGAGCGGCGAACATTCAGTACTTC

v_call: TRBV25-1
d_call: NA
j_call: TRBJ2-3
clone_size: NA
cdr3_aa: CASTPEGYTQYF
cdr3_nt: TGTGCCAGCACTCCCGAGGGATATACGCAGTATTTT

v_call: TRBV6-5
d_call: NA
j_call: TRBJ1-1
clone_size: few
cdr3_aa: CASSQTQLNTEAFF
cdr3_nt: TGTGCCAGCAGTCAGACACAGTTGAACACTGAAGCTTTCTTT